This T cell receptor beta chain emerged from a study of blood T cell repertoires in COVID-19. In the original processing: Nucleated cell number was recorded as an estimate derived from reference gene primer amplification. Assay used: immunoSEQ multiplex PCR; TCRdb lists only in-frame clones, some missing. D and trimming were read from the DNA, whereas the V and J calls and clone size are those reported in that table. The sample shows 250,000 to 300,000 clones, around 80% of them seen only once. V lost 1 base and J lost 1; bases outside the gene matches: 3. The V gene's germline CDR1 is SGHVS and CDR2 FQNEAQ. CDR3 size: 15 residues.

Sequences were obtained from PBMCs or T cells enriched from blood (not recorded which). J is TRBJ1-2 and V is TRBV7-8, with 7 positions matching TRBD1. This TCR came from a man aged 35 to 55 who had been exposed to COVID-19. DNA of the CDR3: TGTGCCAGCAGCTTAGGTTCAGGGGGTAACTATGGCTACACCTTC. Translated: CASSLGSGGNYGYTF.